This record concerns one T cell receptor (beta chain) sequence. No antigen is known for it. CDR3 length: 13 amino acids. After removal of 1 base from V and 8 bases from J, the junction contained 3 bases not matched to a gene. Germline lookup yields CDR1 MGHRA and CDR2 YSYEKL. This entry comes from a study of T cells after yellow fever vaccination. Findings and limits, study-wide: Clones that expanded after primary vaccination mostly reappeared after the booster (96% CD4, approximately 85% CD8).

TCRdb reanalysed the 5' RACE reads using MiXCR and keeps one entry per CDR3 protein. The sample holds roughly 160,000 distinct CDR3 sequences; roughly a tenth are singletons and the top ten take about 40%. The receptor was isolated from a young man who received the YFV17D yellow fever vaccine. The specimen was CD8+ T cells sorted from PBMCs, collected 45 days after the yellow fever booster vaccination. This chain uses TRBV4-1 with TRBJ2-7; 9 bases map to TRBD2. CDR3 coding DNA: TGCGCCAGCAGCCAAGCGACTAGCGGAAAGCAGTACTTC. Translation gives CASSQATSGKQYF.